Below are 29 T cell receptor beta chains sequenced from a single sample in a study of shared clonotypes between healthy human individuals. Repertoires were generated with immunoSEQ multiplex PCR, while TCRdb's copy carries only in-frame clones and drops some. The table records over 1.5 million clones, about 98% of them present only once. Sequences were obtained from naive CD4+ T cells sorted from blood. Subset reported: CD45RA+ positively selected. Source of these receptors: a man aged 30 to 39 in good health.

The chain uses TRBV5-1 and TRBJ2-1; 9 bases are shared with TRBD1. The CDR3 is 16 residues long. Trimming at V came to 2 bases and at J to 8 bases, leaving 11 bases not matched to a gene. Germline CDR1 is SGHRS and CDR2 is YFSETQ. The DNA of the CDR3 is TGCGCCAGCAGCTTCCCCATCGGGACAGGGAACGATGAGCAGTTCTTC. It specifies CASSFPIGTGNDEQFF.

The chain couples TRBV5-1 to TRBJ1-1, with D perhaps TRBD1 (5 bases). Germline CDR1 is SGHRS and CDR2 is YFSETQ. Trimming left V 1 base short and J 3 bases short, with 16 bases between. The CDR3 spans 16 residues. The CDR3 reads CASSLLFSGGDTEAFF. CDR3 bases: TGCGCCAGCAGCTTGCTCTTCTCCGGGGGAGACACTGAAGCTTTCTTT.

This clone was seen just once. The V call is TRBV28, the J call TRBJ2-7; no reliable D call. This CDR3 contains 15 residues. Between the trimmed V and J ends, which lost 3 bases and 6 bases, there was a span of 18 bases. The germline V gene has CDR1 MDHEN and CDR2 SYDVKM. CDR3 DNA sequence: TGTGCCAGCAGTTTTGGGCCAATCGGTCCCTCCGAGCAGTACTTC. It codes for CASSFGPIGPSEQYF.

This rearrangement joins TRBV10-3 to TRBJ1-1; D is perhaps TRBD1 (5 bases). Germline-derived CDR1 and CDR2 are ENHRY and SYGVKD. The CDR3 extends over 14 amino acids. The ends were cut back, 2 bases at V and 4 bases at J, with 11 bases in the middle. CDR3 region: CAISEQGVGTEAFF. Here the CDR3 DNA reads TGTGCCATCAGTGAGCAGGGAGTAGGCACTGAAGCTTTCTTT.

Concerning this clone: This CDR3 is also generated by other DNA sequences in the sample. The J gene is TRBJ2-7, the V gene TRBV27; no reliable D call. This CDR3 is 12 amino acids long. V was clipped by 1 base and J by 4 bases, with 5 bases between them. Germline V gives CDR1 MNHEY, CDR2 SMNVEV (reference sequence). The CDR3 loop reads CASSLLGYEQYF. The CDR3 nucleotides read TGTGCCAGCAGTTTATTAGGGTACGAGCAGTACTTC.

The gene calls are TRBV6-1 and TRBJ2-7, with TRBD1 matching 11 bases. Germline V CDR1 and CDR2: MNHNS, SASEGT. V trimming: 0 bases; J trimming: 6 bases; junction bases outside the gene matches: 7. CDR3 size: 16 residues. This CDR3 is CASSEADRGRSFEQYF. In DNA, the CDR3 is TGTGCCAGCAGTGAAGCGGACAGGGGGCGATCTTTCGAGCAGTACTTC.

A single count supports this clone. The chain couples TRBV7-6 to TRBJ2-3, with D possibly called TRBD1 or TRBD2 (6 bases each). Trimming pared 5 bases from V and 6 bases from J, leaving 15 bases between. This CDR3 is built from 14 residues. CDR1 SGHVS and CDR2 FNYEAQ come from the germline V gene. In DNA form, the CDR3 reads TGTGCCAGCAGCCCCCGTGGAGGGGGGGATACGCAGTATTTT. It translates to CASSPRGGGDTQYF. Full variable domain (outside the CDR3, taken from reference TRBV7-6 and TRBJ2-3): GAGVSQSPRYKVTKRGQDVALRCDPISGHVSLYWYRQALGQGPEFLTYFNYEAQQDKSGLPNDRFSAERPEGSISTLTIQRTEQRDSAMYRCASSPRGGGDTQYFGPGTRLTVL.

V gene TRBV5-1 combines with J gene TRBJ2-2; maybe TRBD1 (6 bases). Trimming took 0 bases from V and 4 from J, leaving 13 bases between them. CDR3 length equals 16 residues. Germline-derived CDR1 and CDR2 are SGHRS and YFSETQ. DNA of the CDR3: TGCGCCAGCAGCTTGGCCAGGGGTGAGGGCACCGGGGAGCTGTTTTTT. Translation gives CASSLARGEGTGELFF.

The V gene is TRBV11-2, the J gene TRBJ1-2, with D perhaps TRBD1 (6 bases). The length of the CDR3 is 16 residues. CDR1 is SGHAT and CDR2 is FQNNGV in the germline V gene. The ends were cut back, 4 bases at V and 4 bases at J, with 19 bases in the middle. As DNA, the CDR3 is TGTGCCAGCAGCTCCAGGACAGCTCATCTACTCTATGGCTACACCTTC. The encoded protein is CASSSRTAHLLYGYTF.

A remark on this clone: The same CDR3 arises from other DNA sequences in this sample as well. The V gene is TRBV13, the J gene TRBJ2-7; D unresolved. The CDR3 extends over 13 amino acids. V was cut by 6 bases and J by 0 bases, with 9 bases left in between. CDR1 PRHDT and CDR2 FYEKMQ come from the germline V gene (reference sequence). The CDR3 loop reads CASSSRSSYEQYF. The CDR3 DNA follows: TGTGCCAGCAGTTCTAGGAGCTCCTACGAGCAGTACTTC.

The sample holds one count of this clone. Other nucleotide sequences from this sample produce the same CDR3. V and J are TRBV20-1 and TRBJ2-5; D remains unclear. Germline V gives CDR1 DFQATT, CDR2 SNEGSKA (reference sequence). The CDR3 is 10 residues long. Trimming pared 3 bases from V and 5 bases from J, leaving 4 bases between. For the CDR3, the DNA is TGCAGTGCTAGCTATGAGACCCAGTACTTC. Its translation: CSASYETQYF.

The chain recombines TRBV9 with TRBJ2-7; D may match TRBD1 or TRBD2 (5 bases each). Trimming removed 3 bases at V and 2 bases at J, with 9 bases between. The CDR3 spans 13 residues. Germline V gene lookup returns CDR1 SGDLS and CDR2 YYNGEE. The CDR3 protein is CASSGGTAYEQYF. As DNA, the CDR3 is TGTGCCAGCAGCGGGGGGACGGCCTACGAGCAGTACTTC.

The genes are TRBV18 and TRBJ2-1, with 8 positions matching TRBD2. Germline trimming cut 3 bases from V and 3 bases from J; bases unmatched to any gene: 10. This CDR3 spans 17 amino acids. Looked up from germline, CDR1 is KGHSH and CDR2 is LQKENI. CDR3 nucleotide sequence: TGTGCCAGCTCACCGGCCGCCGGCGGGAGGAACTACAATGAGCAGTTCTTC. This sequence encodes CASSPAAGGRNYNEQFF.

CDR3 region: CASSPRVGQGVNTEAFF. The CDR3, as DNA: TGTGCCAGCTCACCACGGGTGGGACAGGGGGTGAACACTGAAGCTTTCTTT. V usage is TRBV18 and J usage is TRBJ1-1; TRBD1 matches at 11 bases. This CDR3 comprises 17 residues. Unmatched junction bases numbered 4, after V lost 1 base and J lost 0 bases. CDR1 is KGHSH and CDR2 is LQKENI in the germline V gene.

This clone was recorded once. The chain couples TRBV7-2 to TRBJ2-7; D call uncertain. Trimming stripped 1 base from V and 7 bases from J, with 8 bases between. The germline V gene encodes CDR1 SGHTA and CDR2 FQGNSA. The CDR3 runs to 12 residues. CDR3 DNA sequence: TGTGCCAGCAGCTTAGGGCAGTTAGAGCAGTACTTC. Amino acids: CASSLGQLEQYF.

The chain recombines TRBV7-7 with TRBJ2-1; no clear D. The CDR3 extends over 14 amino acids. Germline V gene lookup returns CDR1 SSHAT and CDR2 FNYEAQ (reference sequence). Trimming cost V 1 base and J 0 bases, with 4 bases left between them. The CDR3 DNA reads TGTGCCAGCAGCTTAGGGATCTCCTACAATGAGCAGTTCTTC. Translated, it gives CASSLGISYNEQFF.

The gene calls are TRBV6-1 and TRBJ2-4; 9 nucleotides line up with TRBD2. The CDR3 is 16 amino acids. The germline V gene has CDR1 MNHNS and CDR2 SASEGT. Losses at the gene ends were 3 bases for V and 7 bases for J; bases not matched to a gene: 10. CDR3 DNA sequence: TGTGCCAGCAGTGATCAGGGCGGGAGGGCCTTGAACATTCAGTACTTC. Translation: CASSDQGGRALNIQYF.

The gene calls are TRBV10-3 and TRBJ2-3; 7 positions agree with TRBD2. V lost 3 bases and J lost 4; bases outside the gene matches: 1. The CDR3 spans 13 residues. CDR1 and CDR2 (germline): ENHRY, SYGVKD. The CDR3 protein is CAISDAGADTQYF. DNA of the CDR3: TGTGCCATCAGTGATGCGGGAGCAGATACGCAGTATTTT.

The J gene is TRBJ2-1, the V gene TRBV18; TRBD2 matches 10 bases. Trimming cost V 3 bases and J 5 bases; bases outside gene matches: 10. Germline CDR1 and CDR2: KGHSH and LQKENI. The CDR3 extends over 17 amino acids. The CDR3 DNA sequence: TGTGCCAGCTCACCCCTCCCTAGCGGGAGCGCCAACAATGAGCAGTTCTTC. Translated, it gives CASSPLPSGSANNEQFF. Filled out from reference TRBV18 and TRBJ2-1, the complete variable domain reads NAGVMQNPRHLVRRRGQEARLRCSPMKGHSHVYWYRQLPEEGLKFMVYLQKENIIDESGMPKERFSAEFPKEGPSILRIQQVVRGDSAAYFCASSPLPSGSANNEQFFGPGTRLTVL.

The rearrangement links TRBV6-5 to TRBJ1-1; D is undetermined. The germline V and J ends were trimmed by 7 bases and 0 bases, with 12 bases remaining between them. Germline lookup yields CDR1 MNHEY and CDR2 SVGAGI. The CDR3 length is 14 residues. This CDR3 reads CASTDVGMNTEAFF. DNA of the CDR3: TGTGCCAGCACGGACGTTGGCATGAACACTGAAGCTTTCTTT.

The chain joins TRBV2 to TRBJ2-3, with TRBD2 identical over 12 bases. In germline, CDR1 is SNHLY, CDR2 FYNNEI. This CDR3 has 14 amino acids. J gave up 5 bases and V 9 bases, and 6 bases lay outside the gene matches. Here the CDR3 reads CASQRLAGEDTQYF. CDR3 nucleotide sequence: TGTGCCAGTCAAAGACTAGCGGGAGAAGATACGCAGTATTTT.

The chain carries TRBV9 and TRBJ1-2, with 7 positions matching TRBD1. Germline-derived CDR1 and CDR2 are SGDLS and YYNGEE. The CDR3 has 16 residues. The junction had 16 bases not matched to a gene; V was cut back by 4 bases and J by 7 bases. CDR3 in amino acids: CASSPRRQGATTGYTF. Here the CDR3 DNA reads TGTGCCAGCAGCCCCCGACGACAGGGTGCTACAACTGGCTACACCTTC.

The chain uses TRBV18 and TRBJ2-3, with TRBD2 matching over 7 bases. The germline V gene encodes CDR1 KGHSH and CDR2 LQKENI. Unmatched junction bases numbered 2, after V lost 3 bases and J lost 2 bases. The CDR3 is 14 amino acids. In DNA form, the CDR3 reads TGTGCCAGCTCACCGGGGGGGAACACAGATACGCAGTATTTT. Translation gives CASSPGGNTDTQYF.

As for this clone: Within the sample, other DNA sequences also encode this same CDR3. CDR3 in DNA: TGTGCCAGCAGCTTCAGGCAGGGTCCCTACGAGCAGTACTTC. Protein product: CASSFRQGPYEQYF. V is TRBV7-2 and J is TRBJ2-7, with D tentatively TRBD1 (5 bases). Trimming took 3 bases from V and 2 from J, leaving 11 bases between them. The CDR3 consists of 14 residues. CDR1 is SGHTA and CDR2 is FQGNSA in the germline V gene.

This chain joins TRBV7-9 and TRBJ1-4, with D hard to call. Trimming removed 7 bases at V and 2 bases at J, with 11 bases between. This CDR3 contains 14 residues. CDR1 SEHNR and CDR2 FQNEAQ come from the germline V gene (reference sequence). The DNA for the CDR3 is TGTGCCAGCAACGAACTGGGGACTAATGAAAAACTGTTTTTT. Translation: CASNELGTNEKLFF. Variable domain in full (rest from reference TRBV7-9 and TRBJ1-4): DTGVSQNPRHKITKRGQNVTFRCDPISEHNRLYWYRQTLGQGPEFLTYFQNEAQLEKSRLLSDRFSAERPKGSFSTLEIQRTEQGDSAMYLCASNELGTNEKLFFGSGTQLSVL.

The chain links TRBV5-1 to TRBJ2-3; 10 nucleotides align to TRBD2. The germline V gene has CDR1 SGHRS and CDR2 YFSETQ. The CDR3 sequence is 15 residues long. V lost 0 bases and J lost 5; bases outside the gene matches: 3. For the CDR3, the DNA is TGCGCCAGCAGCTTGGAACTAGCGGGATTAGATACGCAGTATTTT. This encodes CASSLELAGLDTQYF.

This rearrangement joins TRBV2 to TRBJ2-7; the match to TRBD2 covers 13 bases. This CDR3 contains 15 residues. Germline lookup yields CDR1 SNHLY and CDR2 FYNNEI. Trimming cost V 6 bases and J 5 bases; bases outside gene matches: 7. The DNA of the CDR3 is TGTGCCAGCAGCAAACTAGCGGGAGGGCCAGACGAGCAGTACTTC. Translating gives CASSKLAGGPDEQYF.

This chain uses TRBV6-1 with TRBJ2-1; 8 nucleotides line up with TRBD2. The J segment lost 0 bases and the V segment lost 1 base, leaving 20 bases of the junction unmatched. The CDR3 runs to 22 residues. CDR1 is MNHNS and CDR2 is SASEGT in the germline V gene. Written as DNA, the CDR3 is TGTGCCAGCAGTGAAGGAGCCCGCCGGGCTAGCGGGCACGTCATCTCCTACAATGAGCAGTTCTTC. Its protein product is CASSEGARRASGHVISYNEQFF.

The gene calls are TRBV29-1 and TRBJ2-5; 10 nucleotides agree with TRBD2. V lost 5 bases and J lost 3; bases outside the gene matches: 3. This CDR3 is built from 13 residues. Germline V CDR1 and CDR2: SQVTM, ANQGSEA. The CDR3 sequence is CSVRLAGEETQYF. CDR3 DNA sequence: TGCAGCGTTCGGCTAGCGGGAGAAGAGACCCAGTACTTC.